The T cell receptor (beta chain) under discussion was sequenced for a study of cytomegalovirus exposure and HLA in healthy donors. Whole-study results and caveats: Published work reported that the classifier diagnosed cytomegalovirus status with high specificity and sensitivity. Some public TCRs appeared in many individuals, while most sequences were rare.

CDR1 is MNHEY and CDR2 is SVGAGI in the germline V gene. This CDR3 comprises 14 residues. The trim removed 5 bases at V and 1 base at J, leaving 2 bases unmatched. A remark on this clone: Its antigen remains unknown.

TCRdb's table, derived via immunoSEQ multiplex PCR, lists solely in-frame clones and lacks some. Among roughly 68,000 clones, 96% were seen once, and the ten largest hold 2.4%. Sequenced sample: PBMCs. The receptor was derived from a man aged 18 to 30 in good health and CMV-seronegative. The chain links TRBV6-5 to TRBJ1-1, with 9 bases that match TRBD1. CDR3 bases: TGTGCCAGCAGTCAGGGACAGGGGAACACTGAAGCTTTCTTT. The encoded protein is CASSQGQGNTEAFF.